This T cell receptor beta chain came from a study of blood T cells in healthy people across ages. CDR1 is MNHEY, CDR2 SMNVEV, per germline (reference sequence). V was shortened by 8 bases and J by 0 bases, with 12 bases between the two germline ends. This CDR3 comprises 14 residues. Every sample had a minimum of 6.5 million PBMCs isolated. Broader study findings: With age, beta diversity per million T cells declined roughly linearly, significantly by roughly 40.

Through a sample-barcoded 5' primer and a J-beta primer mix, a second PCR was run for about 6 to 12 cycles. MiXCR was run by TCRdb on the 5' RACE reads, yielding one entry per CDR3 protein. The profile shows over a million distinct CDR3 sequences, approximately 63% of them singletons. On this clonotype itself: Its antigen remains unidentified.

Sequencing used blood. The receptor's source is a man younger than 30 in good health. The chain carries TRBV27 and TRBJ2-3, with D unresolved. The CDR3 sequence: CASQRPGSTDTQYF. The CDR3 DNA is TGTGCCAGCCAACGACCTGGGAGCACAGATACGCAGTATTTT.